Sequencing of this T cell receptor (beta chain) was carried out in a study of blood T cells in healthy people across ages. Primed by a sample-barcoded 5' primer and a J-beta primer mix, a second PCR proceeded for about 7 to 11 cycles. Every sample produced at least 3 million CDR3-containing paired-end reads. MiXCR was run by TCRdb on the 5' RACE reads, yielding one entry per CDR3 protein. The repertoire has almost 1 million distinct CDR3 sequences, roughly 51% of them found once; the top ten carry roughly a fifth. The CDR3 spans 15 residues. Deletions cut 7 bases from V and 6 bases from J, with 21 bases between. This clonotype was seen a handful of times.

This rearrangement joins TRBV12-3 or TRBV12-4 to TRBJ1-2; no firm D call. Specimen: blood. The TCR comes from a woman aged 60-70 years in good health. CDR3 coding DNA: TGTGCCAGCACCAAAGAACCGGAAAGGCAGGATGGCTACACCTTC. Translated, it gives CASTKEPERQDGYTF.